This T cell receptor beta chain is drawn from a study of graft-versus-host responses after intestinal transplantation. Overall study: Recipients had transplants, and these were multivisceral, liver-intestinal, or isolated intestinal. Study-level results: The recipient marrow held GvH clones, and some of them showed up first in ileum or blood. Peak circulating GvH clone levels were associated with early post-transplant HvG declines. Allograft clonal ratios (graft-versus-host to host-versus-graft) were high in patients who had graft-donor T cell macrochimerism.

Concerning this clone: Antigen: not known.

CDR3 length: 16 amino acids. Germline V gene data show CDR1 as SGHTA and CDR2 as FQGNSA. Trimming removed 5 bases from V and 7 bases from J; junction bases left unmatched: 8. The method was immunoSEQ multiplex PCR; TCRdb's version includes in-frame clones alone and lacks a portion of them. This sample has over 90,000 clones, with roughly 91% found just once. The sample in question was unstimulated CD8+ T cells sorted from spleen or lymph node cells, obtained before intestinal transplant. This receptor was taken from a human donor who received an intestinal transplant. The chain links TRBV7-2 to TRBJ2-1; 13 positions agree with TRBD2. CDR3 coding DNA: TGTGCCAGCAGCGCCATACTAGCGGGAGGGGAGAATGAGCAGTTCTTC. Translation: CASSAILAGGENEQFF.